A selection of T cell receptor beta chains follows, all from one sample in a study of cytomegalovirus exposure and HLA in healthy donors. Profiling relied on immunoSEQ multiplex PCR, and the TCRdb table lists in-frame clones only, not all of them. The sample consists of about 130,000 clones, approximately 75% of them appearing once. The material sequenced was PBMCs. The receptor source for this set is a woman between 40 and 50 years old in good health and CMV-seropositive. Each CDR3 is given with its conserved first and last residue. A D gene is named only where the DNA matches it firmly. A clone size is listed for some rows: how often the clone was seen (once, few, many), or a class if it is expanded.

j_call v_call d_call clone_size cdr3_aa cdr3_nt
TRBJ1-1 TRBV19 NA NA CASGKGENTEAFF TGTGCCAGTGGCAAAGGGGAGAACACTGAAGCTTTCTTT
TRBJ1-5 TRBV19 NA NA CASSVLHRDNDQPQHF TGTGCCAGTAGTGTCCTCCACCGGGACAACGATCAGCCCCAGCATTTT
TRBJ2-1 TRBV7-9 NA NA CASSLSGLSEQFF TGTGCCAGCAGCTTAAGTGGGCTTAGTGAGCAGTTCTTC
TRBJ2-1 TRBV14 TRBD1 NA CASSQLDRASYNEQFF TGTGCCAGCAGCCAACTGGACAGGGCGTCCTACAATGAGCAGTTCTTC
TRBJ2-1 TRBV6-1 NA once CAIRWGLYNEQFF TGTGCCATTCGTTGGGGCCTCTACAATGAGCAGTTCTTC
TRBJ1-2 TRBV29-1 NA NA CSVSSDSPGGYTF TGCAGCGTTTCGTCAGACTCGCCAGGGGGCTACACCTTC
TRBJ2-6 TRBV10-3 TRBD1 once CAISESTGGRANVLTF TGTGCCATCAGTGAGTCTACAGGGGGCAGGGCCAACGTCCTGACTTTC
TRBJ1-2 TRBV5-1 TRBD1 few CASSLGGYQKGAGGYTF TGCGCCAGCAGCTTGGGGGGGTACCAAAAGGGGGCCGGTGGCTACACCTTC
TRBJ2-7 TRBV11-2 NA NA CASSSRQANYEQYF TGTGCCAGCAGCTCGAGACAGGCCAACTACGAGCAGTACTTC
TRBJ2-5 TRBV5-1 TRBD2 NA CASSFTPSGGAGETQYF TGCGCCAGCAGCTTTACGCCTAGCGGGGGCGCGGGGGAGACCCAGTACTTC